Below, 17 T cell receptor beta chains from the same sample are listed, as sequenced in a study of blood T cell repertoires in COVID-19. This table comes from immunoSEQ multiplex PCR, and its TCRdb copy is limited to in-frame clones, with some not included. The data hold around 200,000 clones, with over 75% observed a single time. Input material: peripheral blood. The receptors come from a woman aged 45-59 years with acute or convalescent COVID-19.

J is TRBJ2-1 and V is TRBV3-1 (or the pseudogene TRBV3-2), with TRBD2 as a possible D gene (6 bases). Trimming took off 6 bases at V and 2 bases at J, with 17 bases between the two ends. The CDR3 loop spans 16 amino acids. Germline lookup yields CDR1 LGHDT and CDR2 YNNKEL (reference sequence). The CDR3 reads CASRGEAGPPYNEQFF. The CDR3 nucleotides read TGTGCCAGCAGGGGCGAGGCGGGGCCCCCCTACAATGAGCAGTTCTTC.

The CDR3 spells CASRPGTARNQPQHF. CDR3 nucleotide sequence: TGTGCCAGCAGGCCAGGGACAGCCCGCAATCAGCCCCAGCATTTT. The V gene is TRBV27, the J gene TRBJ1-5; 7 positions match TRBD1. Germline trimming cut 6 bases from V and 2 bases from J; bases unmatched to any gene: 7. The CDR3 runs to 15 residues. Germline values: CDR1 MNHEY, CDR2 SMNVEV (reference sequence).

This clone was seen a single time. The chain uses TRBV24-1 and TRBJ2-3, with D tentatively TRBD2 (5 bases). Trimming left V 4 bases short and J 3 bases short, with 16 bases between. The CDR3 runs 16 residues. CDR1 and CDR2 from the germline V gene are KGHDR and SFDVKD. This chain's CDR3 is CATSEPAASRTDTQYF. The DNA for the CDR3 is TGTGCCACCAGTGAACCAGCGGCGAGTAGGACAGATACGCAGTATTTT.

V and J are TRBV6-2 or TRBV6-3 and TRBJ2-7; D possibly corresponds to TRBD1 (5 bases). The CDR3 length is 16 residues. Germline values: CDR1 MNHEY, CDR2 SVGEGT. The germline V and J ends were trimmed by 0 bases and 6 bases, with 18 bases remaining between them. CDR3 residues: CASSYSLGRYRSEQYF. CDR3 coding DNA: TGTGCCAGCAGTTACTCCCTAGGGCGCTACAGGAGCGAGCAGTACTTC.

The chain is built from TRBV4-1 and TRBJ2-7; 11 bases align to TRBD1. Germline assignment: CDR1 MGHRA and CDR2 YSYEKL. This CDR3 spans 19 amino acids. Germline trimming cut 0 bases from V and 2 bases from J; bases unmatched to any gene: 12. The CDR3 DNA sequence: TGCGCCAGCAGCCAAGAATTTCGAGTGCTGGGACAGGGGGCCTACGAGCAGTACTTC. Translated: CASSQEFRVLGQGAYEQYF.

The chain joins TRBV2 to TRBJ1-2; TRBD1 matches 7 bases. Trimming at V came to 3 bases and at J to 8 bases, leaving 6 bases not matched to a gene. The germline gives CDR1 SNHLY, CDR2 FYNNEI. The CDR3 runs 13 residues. CDR3 in amino acids: CASSDQGVGGYTF. As DNA, the CDR3 is TGTGCCAGCAGTGATCAGGGGGTAGGGGGCTACACCTTC.

The genes are TRBV7-2 and TRBJ1-2; D is undetermined. The CDR3 has 16 amino acids. The germline V and J ends were trimmed by 3 bases and 2 bases, with 16 bases remaining between them. Germline values: CDR1 SGHTA, CDR2 FQGNSA. As DNA, the CDR3 is TGTGCCAGCAGCTTCCGAAATGCAGGCGCCAACTATGGCTACACCTTC. It codes for CASSFRNAGANYGYTF. The complete variable domain, with remaining parts taken from reference TRBV7-2 and TRBJ1-2, reads GAGVSQSPSNKVTEKGKDVELRCDPISGHTALYWYRQSLGQGLEFLIYFQGNSAPDKSGLPSDRFSAERTGGSVSTLTIQRTQQEDSAVYLCASSFRNAGANYGYTFGSGTRLTVV.

This chain links TRBV7-2 with TRBJ1-1; 8 bases match TRBD1. CDR1 is SGHTA, CDR2 FQGNSA, per germline. J lost 7 bases, V lost 1 base, and 8 bases had no gene match. The CDR3 extends over 15 amino acids. This chain's CDR3 is CASSLVGQGAIEAFF. CDR3 coding DNA: TGTGCCAGCAGCTTAGTCGGGCAGGGGGCAATTGAAGCTTTCTTT. Using reference TRBV7-2 and TRBJ1-1 for the parts outside the CDR3, the full variable domain is GAGVSQSPSNKVTEKGKDVELRCDPISGHTALYWYRQSLGQGLEFLIYFQGNSAPDKSGLPSDRFSAERTGGSVSTLTIQRTQQEDSAVYLCASSLVGQGAIEAFFGQGTRLTVV.

The chain employs TRBV7-9 and TRBJ1-5; tentative D call: TRBD1 (6 bases). With 6 bases removed from V and 6 bases from J, the gap between germline ends came to 12 bases. The CDR3 has 13 amino acids. Per germline, CDR1 SEHNR and CDR2 FQNEAQ (reference sequence). The DNA of the CDR3 is TGTGCCAGCAGGGGGGCTGGTGGTCAGCCCCAGCATTTT. Its translation is CASRGAGGQPQHF.

V and J are TRBV19 and TRBJ2-3; possible D gene TRBD1, 6 bases. With 6 bases removed from V and 0 bases from J, the gap between germline ends came to 16 bases. The CDR3 runs 16 residues. Germline-derived CDR1 and CDR2 are LNHDA and SQIVND (reference sequence). The DNA of the CDR3 is TGTGCCAGTAGGACGACAGGACTTACTAGCACAGATACGCAGTATTTT. It encodes CASRTTGLTSTDTQYF.

The chain couples TRBV28 to TRBJ1-5; TRBD1 agrees at 10 bases. Per germline, CDR1 MDHEN and CDR2 SYDVKM. The CDR3 is 15 residues long. Trimming removed 3 bases from V and 6 bases from J; junction bases left unmatched: 5. DNA for the CDR3: TGTGCCAGCAGTTTTGACAGGGGGCACAGTCAGCCCCAGCATTTT. Translated, it gives CASSFDRGHSQPQHF.

This clone was observed a few times. This chain joins TRBV15 and TRBJ1-4, with D tentatively TRBD1 (6 bases). CDR3 length: 15 residues. The V gene's germline CDR1 is LNHNV and CDR2 YYDKDF (reference sequence). The V gene lost 0 bases and the J gene lost 7 bases, with 12 bases spanning the gap. This chain's CDR3 is CATSRDPTGSEKLFF. DNA of the CDR3: TGTGCCACCAGCAGAGATCCCACAGGGTCTGAAAAACTGTTTTTT.

In the case of this clone: The same CDR3 is also encoded by other DNA sequences in this sample. This chain links TRBV19 with TRBJ1-3; D is unresolved. The CDR3 totals 14 residues. V was clipped by 4 bases and J by 0 bases, with 7 bases between them. CDR1 is LNHDA, CDR2 SQIVND, per germline (reference sequence). In DNA form, the CDR3 reads TGTGCCAGTAGTACGGGGATCTCTGGAAACACCATATATTTT. Amino acid sequence: CASSTGISGNTIYF.

V gene TRBV20-1 combines with J gene TRBJ2-1; 8 nucleotides match TRBD1. This CDR3 is 17 amino acids long. CDR1 is DFQATT and CDR2 is SNEGSKA in the germline V gene (reference sequence). V dropped 3 bases and J dropped 0; count of bases not matched to a gene: 10. CDR3 loop: CSASPTDRASSYNEQFF. The CDR3 nucleotides read TGCAGTGCTAGTCCCACGGACAGGGCCAGCTCCTACAATGAGCAGTTCTTC.

This chain connects TRBV30 to TRBJ2-5; 8 nucleotides match TRBD1. CDR3 size: 12 residues. The germline V gene has CDR1 GTSNPN and CDR2 SVGIG (reference sequence). With V trimmed by 5 bases and J by 2 bases, 1 base remained unmatched. The CDR3: CAWGQGQETQYF. CDR3 bases: TGTGCCTGGGGACAGGGTCAAGAGACCCAGTACTTC.

The chain combines TRBV18 with TRBJ1-2; TRBD1 agrees at 10 bases. Looked up from germline, CDR1 is KGHSH and CDR2 is LQKENI. J gave up 7 bases and V 3 bases, and 5 bases lay outside the gene matches. This CDR3 has 14 residues. The CDR3 here is CASSPGDRGPGYTF. DNA of the CDR3: TGTGCCAGCTCACCGGGAGACAGGGGGCCTGGCTACACCTTC. Full variable domain (outside the CDR3, taken from reference TRBV18 and TRBJ1-2): NAGVMQNPRHLVRRRGQEARLRCSPMKGHSHVYWYRQLPEEGLKFMVYLQKENIIDESGMPKERFSAEFPKEGPSILRIQQVVRGDSAAYFCASSPGDRGPGYTFGSGTRLTVV.

The CDR3 region has the DNA TGTGCCAGCAGCCTCGACAGGGTTAATGAAAAACTGTTTTTT. Translation gives CASSLDRVNEKLFF. The chain uses TRBV7-2 and TRBJ1-4; 7 positions match TRBD1. V lost 5 bases and J lost 4; bases outside the gene matches: 4. Looked up from germline, CDR1 is SGHTA and CDR2 is FQGNSA. The CDR3 has 14 amino acids. The whole variable domain, remainder taken from reference TRBV7-2 and TRBJ1-4, is GAGVSQSPSNKVTEKGKDVELRCDPISGHTALYWYRQSLGQGLEFLIYFQGNSAPDKSGLPSDRFSAERTGGSVSTLTIQRTQQEDSAVYLCASSLDRVNEKLFFGSGTQLSVL.